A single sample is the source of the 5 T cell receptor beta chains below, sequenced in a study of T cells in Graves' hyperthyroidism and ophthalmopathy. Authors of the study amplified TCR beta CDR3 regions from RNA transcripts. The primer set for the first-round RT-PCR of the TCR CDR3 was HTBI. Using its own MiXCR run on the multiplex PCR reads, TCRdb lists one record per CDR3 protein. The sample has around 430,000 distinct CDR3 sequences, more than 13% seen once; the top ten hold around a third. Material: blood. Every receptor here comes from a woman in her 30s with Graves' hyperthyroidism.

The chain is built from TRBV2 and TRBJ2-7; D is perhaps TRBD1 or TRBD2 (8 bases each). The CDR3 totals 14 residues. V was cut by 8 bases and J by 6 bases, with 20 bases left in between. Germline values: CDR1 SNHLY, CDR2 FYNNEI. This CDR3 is CASGFSGTGCEQYF. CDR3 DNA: TGTGCCAGCGGGTTTAGCGGGACAGGCTGCGAGCAGTACTTC.

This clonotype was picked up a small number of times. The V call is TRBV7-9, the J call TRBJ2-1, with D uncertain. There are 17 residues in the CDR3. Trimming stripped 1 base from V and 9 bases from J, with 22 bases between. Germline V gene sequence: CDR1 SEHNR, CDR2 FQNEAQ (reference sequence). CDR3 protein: CASSLDGPVRGLGEQFF. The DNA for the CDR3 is TGTGCCAGCAGCTTAGATGGGCCAGTCAGAGGTTTAGGTGAGCAGTTCTTC.

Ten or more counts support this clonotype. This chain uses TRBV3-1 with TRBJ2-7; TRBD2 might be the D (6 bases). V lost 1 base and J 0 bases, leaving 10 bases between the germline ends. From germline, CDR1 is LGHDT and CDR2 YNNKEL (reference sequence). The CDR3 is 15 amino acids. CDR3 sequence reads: CASSQGSGSSYEQYF. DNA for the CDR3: TGTGCCAGCAGCCAAGGCAGCGGGTCCTCCTACGAGCAGTACTTC.

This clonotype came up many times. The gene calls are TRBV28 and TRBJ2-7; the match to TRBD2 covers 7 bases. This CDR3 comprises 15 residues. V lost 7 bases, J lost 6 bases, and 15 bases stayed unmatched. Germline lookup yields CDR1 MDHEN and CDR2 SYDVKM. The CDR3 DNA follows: TGTGCCAGCACGGATGGTGCGGGAGTACCTAGCGAGCAGTACTTC. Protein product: CASTDGAGVPSEQYF.

The CDR3, as DNA: TGCAGTGTAGGCGTATTTGAGACCCAGTACTTC. It is translated as CSVGVFETQYF. The rearrangement joins TRBV20-1 to TRBJ2-5, with D unclear. Trimming removed 7 bases from V and 5 bases from J, with 11 bases in between. The length of the CDR3 is 11 residues. Germline CDR1 and CDR2: DFQATT and SNEGSKA (reference sequence).